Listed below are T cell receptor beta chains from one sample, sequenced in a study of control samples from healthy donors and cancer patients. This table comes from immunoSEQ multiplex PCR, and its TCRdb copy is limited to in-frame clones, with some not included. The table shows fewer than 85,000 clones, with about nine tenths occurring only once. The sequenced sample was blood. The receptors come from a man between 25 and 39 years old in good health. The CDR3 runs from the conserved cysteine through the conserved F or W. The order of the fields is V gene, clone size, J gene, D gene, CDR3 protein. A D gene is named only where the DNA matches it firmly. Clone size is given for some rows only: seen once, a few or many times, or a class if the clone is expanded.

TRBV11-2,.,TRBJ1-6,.,CASSLDLSPLHF
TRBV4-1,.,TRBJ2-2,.,CASSQVLGQVLFANTGELFF
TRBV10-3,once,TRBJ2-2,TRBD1,CAISDRQGIEELFF
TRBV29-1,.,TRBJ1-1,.,CSGSRARGEAFF
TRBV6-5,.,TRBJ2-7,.,CASSYSHVRDEQYF
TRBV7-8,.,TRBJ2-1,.,CAIVDLQKNEQFF
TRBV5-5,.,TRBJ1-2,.,CASSVGWGANYGYTF
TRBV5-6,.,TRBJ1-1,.,CASSGTPRREAFF
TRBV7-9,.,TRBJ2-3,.,CASSHTGGAGDTQYF
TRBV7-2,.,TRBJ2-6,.,CASSSGDAGANVLTF
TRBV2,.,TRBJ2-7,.,CASSEVYEQYF
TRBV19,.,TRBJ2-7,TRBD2,CASSIQAGLSYEQYF
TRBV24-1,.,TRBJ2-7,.,CATSEGTSSYEQYF
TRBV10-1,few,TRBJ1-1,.,CASSLAQGGTEAFF
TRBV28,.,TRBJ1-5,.,CASRLQGNQPQHF
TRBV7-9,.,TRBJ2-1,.,CASSLFLNEQFF
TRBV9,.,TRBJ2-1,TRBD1,CASNDQGVDNEQFF
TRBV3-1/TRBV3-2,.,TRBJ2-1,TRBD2,CASLLAGTNEQFF
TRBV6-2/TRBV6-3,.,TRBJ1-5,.,CASSLAARSQPQHF
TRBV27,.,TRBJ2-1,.,CASSLALGTNEQFF
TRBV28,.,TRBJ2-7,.,CASSPPLAGSSYEQYF
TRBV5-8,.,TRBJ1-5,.,CASSLAGAFNQPQHF
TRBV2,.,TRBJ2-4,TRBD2,CASNPEGLAGEEYF
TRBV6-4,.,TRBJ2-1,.,CASRALRYYNEQFF
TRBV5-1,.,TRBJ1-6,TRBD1,CASSSGQVDNSPLHF
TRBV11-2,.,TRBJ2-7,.,CASSPRRYEQYF
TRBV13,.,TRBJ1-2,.,CASSPTNYGYTF
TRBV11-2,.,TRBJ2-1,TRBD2,CASSLQTGLAGSLLNEQFF
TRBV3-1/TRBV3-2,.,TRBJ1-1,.,CASRQGAAARNTEAFF
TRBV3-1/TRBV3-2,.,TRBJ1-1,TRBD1,CASSQGGQGARTEAFF
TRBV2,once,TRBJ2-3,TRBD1,CARGDRGLDTQYF
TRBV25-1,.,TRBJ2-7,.,CASSAGEFPPYEQYF
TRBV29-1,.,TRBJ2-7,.,CSVGDIWAAEQYF
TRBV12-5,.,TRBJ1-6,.,CASGSSGRNSPLHF
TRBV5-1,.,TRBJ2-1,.,CASSLTGGVDEQFF
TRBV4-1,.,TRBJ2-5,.,CASSHVRQALQETQYF
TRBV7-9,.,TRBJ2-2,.,CASSLDWGAGELFF
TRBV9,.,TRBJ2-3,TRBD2,CASSVSPSGNTDTQYF
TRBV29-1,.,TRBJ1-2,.,CSVEEFKGGRNGYTF
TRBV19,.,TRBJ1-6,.,CASSTAGFSPLHF
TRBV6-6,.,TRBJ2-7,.,CASSLDQIGAYSYEQYF
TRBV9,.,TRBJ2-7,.,CASSARGEGGLSSYEQYF
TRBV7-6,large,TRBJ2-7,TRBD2,CASSPGQAGGPYEQYF
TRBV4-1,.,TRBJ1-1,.,CASSQGPGENTEAFF
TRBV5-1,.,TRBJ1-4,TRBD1,CASSSGTGATNEKLFF
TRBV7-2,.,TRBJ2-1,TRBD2,CASSLGGRGAYNEQFF
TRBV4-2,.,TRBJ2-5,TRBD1,CASSQETTGVETQYF
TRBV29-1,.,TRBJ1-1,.,CSVVSPSWNTEAFF
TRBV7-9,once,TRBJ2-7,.,CASSLLKRGDYEQYF
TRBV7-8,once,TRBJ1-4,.,CASSLGQPNEKLFF
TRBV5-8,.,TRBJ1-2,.,CASSGLGRPNYGYTF
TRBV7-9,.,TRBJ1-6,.,CASSARDGASPLHF
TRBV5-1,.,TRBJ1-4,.,CASSLFGTDEKLFF
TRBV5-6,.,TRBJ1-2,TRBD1,CASSSGQAYTF